This TCR beta chain was observed in a study of preoperative IRX-2 immunotherapy in early breast cancer. Regarding treatment: preoperative locoregional IRX-2 cytokine immunotherapy. Preoperative locoregional IRX-2 cytokine immunotherapy was tested in the phase Ib source study. The germline V gene encodes CDR1 SGHRS and CDR2 YFSETQ. The trim removed 4 bases at V and 1 base at J, leaving 2 bases unmatched. The CDR3 spans 16 residues. Profiling relied on immunoSEQ multiplex PCR, and the TCRdb table lists in-frame clones only, not all of them. This table has roughly 30,000 clones, about 79% appearing once.

The receptor comes from a human donor with breast cancer. The V gene is TRBV5-1, the J gene TRBJ2-2; 12 nucleotides match TRBD2. The specimen was collected from a patient treated with IRX-2 immunotherapy. In DNA form, the CDR3 reads TGCGCCAGCAGCAGGGGACTAGCGGGGAACACCGGGGAGCTGTTTTTT. It encodes CASSRGLAGNTGELFF.